These 18 T cell receptor beta chains were sequenced from one sample in a study of CD8+CD57+ T cells in acquired aplastic anemia. Profiling of TCR beta VDJ combinations and CDR3 sequences used genomic DNA as template. TCRdb analysed the reads with MiXCR anew, one entry per CDR3 protein. The sample lists 200,000 or so distinct CDR3 sequences, over 55% occurring once. In patients chosen for sequencing, flow cytometry had shown CD8+CD57+ cell expansion. Sample: sorted CD4+, CD8+, or CD8+CD57+ T cells (not recorded which) from PBMCs. All receptors come from a human donor with aplastic anemia.

This clonotype appeared a single time. The chain combines TRBV20-1 with TRBJ1-1; D not resolved. Germline V gene sequence: CDR1 DFQATT, CDR2 SNEGSKA (reference sequence). This CDR3 is 13 amino acids long. Trimming took 3 bases from V and 2 from J, leaving 10 bases between them. The CDR3 loop is CSARSRDNTEAFF. Written as DNA, the CDR3 is TGCAGTGCTAGGTCCCGGGATAACACTGAAGCTTTCTTT.

This clonotype appeared a single time. The rearrangement joins TRBV19 to TRBJ2-1; D is unclear. Trimming stripped 3 bases from V and 7 bases from J, with 13 bases between. CDR1 is LNHDA and CDR2 is SQIVND in the germline V gene (reference sequence). There are 14 residues in the CDR3. The chain's CDR3 is CASSIISPGNEQFF. In DNA form, the CDR3 reads TGTGCCAGTAGTATTATTTCCCCTGGTAATGAGCAGTTCTTC.

J is TRBJ1-1 and V is TRBV7-9; weak D call: TRBD1 (6 bases). Looked up from germline, CDR1 is SEHNR and CDR2 is FQNEAQ (reference sequence). The CDR3 consists of 13 residues. Trimming cost V 6 bases and J 1 base, with 9 bases left between them. The CDR3 is CASSGQRNTEAFF. CDR3 nucleotide sequence: TGTGCCAGCAGTGGACAGAGGAACACTGAAGCTTTCTTT. Together with reference TRBV7-9 and TRBJ1-1, the CDR3 gives the full variable domain: DTGVSQNPRHKITKRGQNVTFRCDPISEHNRLYWYRQTLGQGPEFLTYFQNEAQLEKSRLLSDRFSAERPKGSFSTLEIQRTEQGDSAMYLCASSGQRNTEAFFGQGTRLTVV.

This chain connects TRBV5-5 to TRBJ2-2; D ambiguous. Trimming cost V 4 bases and J 0 bases, with 7 bases left between them. This CDR3 contains 14 residues. Germline CDR1 is SGHKS and CDR2 is YYEKEE (reference sequence). The CDR3 spells CASSLGPNTGELFF. The CDR3 region has the DNA TGTGCCAGCAGCCTAGGCCCGAACACCGGGGAGCTGTTTTTT.

The chain combines TRBV11-2 with TRBJ2-7, with D possibly being TRBD2 (6 bases). The CDR3 covers 14 residues. V was trimmed by 8 bases and J by 1 base, leaving 15 bases between them. Germline V gene sequence: CDR1 SGHAT, CDR2 FQNNGV. CDR3 DNA sequence: TGTGCCAGCTATGCCGGGACTGTGTCCTACGAGCAGTACTTC. It is translated as CASYAGTVSYEQYF.

To note about this clonotype: A read error may be the cause here, since a much bigger clone is one base away. The chain carries TRBV5-4 and TRBJ2-1; weak D call: TRBD1 (6 bases). The CDR3 runs to 14 residues. Germline V gene lookup returns CDR1 SGHNT and CDR2 YYREEE (reference sequence). The V end lost 3 bases, the J end lost 9 bases, and 16 bases lay between the germline ends. CDR3 DNA sequence: TGTGCCAGCAGCTGGGACAATCGTGGGGGTGAGCAGTTCTTC. It encodes CASSWDNRGGEQFF. The whole variable domain, filled in from reference TRBV5-4 and TRBJ2-1, reads ETGVTQSPTHLIKTRGQQVTLRCSSQSGHNTVSWYQQALGQGPQFIFQYYREEENGRGNFPPRFSGLQFPNYSSELNVNALELDDSALYLCASSWDNRGGEQFFGPGTRLTVL.

The chain has TRBV12-3 or TRBV12-4 and TRBJ2-2, with D unresolved. The CDR3 is made up of 13 amino acids. Trimming stripped 5 bases from V and 4 bases from J, with 8 bases between. The DNA of the CDR3 is TGTGCCAGCAGTGATTGGGGCACCGGGGAGCTGTTTTTT. Translating it yields CASSDWGTGELFF.

The chain recombines TRBV7-2 with TRBJ2-7; D tentatively reads TRBD1 or TRBD2 (5 bases each). CDR1 is SGHTA, CDR2 FQGNSA, per germline. CDR3 length equals 14 residues. Trimming removed 5 bases at V and 4 bases at J, with 15 bases between. As DNA, the CDR3 is TGTGCCAGCAGCAGGGGACCTCAATCGTACGAGCAGTACTTC. Protein product: CASSRGPQSYEQYF. Full variable domain (remainder filled in from reference TRBV7-2 and TRBJ2-7): GAGVSQSPSNKVTEKGKDVELRCDPISGHTALYWYRQSLGQGLEFLIYFQGNSAPDKSGLPSDRFSAERTGGSVSTLTIQRTQQEDSAVYLCASSRGPQSYEQYFGPGTRLTVT.

This clonotype came up a few times. V is TRBV5-6 and J is TRBJ1-2, with D perhaps matching TRBD1 (5 bases). Trimming removed 4 bases at V and 7 bases at J, with 17 bases between. Germline assignment: CDR1 SGHDT and CDR2 YYEEEE. The CDR3 loop spans 14 amino acids. The CDR3 protein is CASSLGTGFIGYTF. The CDR3, as DNA: TGTGCCAGCAGCCTCGGGACCGGGTTTATTGGCTACACCTTC.

V and J are TRBV9 and TRBJ2-1, with TRBD2 matching over 7 bases. J gave up 0 bases and V 0 bases, and 6 bases lay outside the gene matches. The CDR3 contains 17 residues. Germline V gives CDR1 SGDLS, CDR2 YYNGEE. CDR3 sequence (DNA): TGTGCCAGCAGCGTAGAGGGCGGGGGTCGCTCCTACAATGAGCAGTTCTTC. Translation gives CASSVEGGGRSYNEQFF.

The gene calls are TRBV12-3 or TRBV12-4 and TRBJ2-6, with D uncertain. The CDR3 runs 16 residues. V was trimmed by 4 bases and J by 0 bases, leaving 10 bases between them. In DNA, the CDR3 is TGTGCCAGCAGTTCGTCTATCGACTCTGGGGCCAACGTCCTGACTTTC. It is translated as CASSSSIDSGANVLTF.

With respect to this clonotype: The junction shows a germline mismatch at one end, possibly a read error. The chain is built from TRBV3-1 and TRBJ1-2; a weak D match, TRBD1 (5 bases). CDR1 is LGHDT, CDR2 YNNKEL, per germline (reference sequence). The length of the CDR3 is 13 residues. CDR3 residues: CASGQGRNYGHTF. CDR3 nucleotide sequence: TGTGCCAGCGGGCAGGGACGGAACTATGGCCACACCTTC.

The rearrangement joins TRBV25-1 to TRBJ2-3; no definite D call. CDR1 and CDR2 from the germline V gene are MGHDK and SYGVNS. Trimming took 1 base from V and 0 from J, leaving 2 bases between them. CDR3 length: 13 residues. The DNA for the CDR3 is TGTGCCAGCAGTGAATTGAGCACAGATACGCAGTATTTT. This gives the protein CASSELSTDTQYF.

The chain uses TRBV29-1 and TRBJ2-1; tentative D call: TRBD2 (7 bases). The CDR3 spans 14 residues. Germline CDR1 is SQVTM and CDR2 is ANQGSEA. V lost 4 bases to trimming and J lost 2 bases, with 12 bases between them. CDR3 sequence reads: CSVVRGGAYNEQFF. CDR3 DNA: TGCAGCGTTGTAAGGGGGGGGGCCTACAATGAGCAGTTCTTC.

This sequence joins TRBV4-1 and TRBJ2-5; 9 bases are shared with TRBD2. The CDR3 runs to 15 residues. The V and J ends lost 4 bases and 2 bases, in that order; junction bases with no gene match: 5. CDR1 and CDR2 (germline): MGHRA, YSYEKL. CDR3 nucleotides: TGCGCCAGCAGCCCATTAGCGGGAGTACAAGAGACCCAGTACTTC. This translates into CASSPLAGVQETQYF.

This clonotype showed up just a few times. The chain is built from TRBV5-1 and TRBJ1-2; D is uncertain. The germline V and J ends were trimmed by 3 bases and 5 bases, with 14 bases remaining between them. The CDR3 has 14 residues. Germline V gives CDR1 SGHRS, CDR2 YFSETQ. The chain's CDR3 is CASSSLSGRYGYTF. DNA for the CDR3: TGCGCCAGCAGCTCCCTTAGCGGGCGTTATGGCTACACCTTC. The full variable domain, with the rest looked up from reference TRBV5-1 and TRBJ1-2, is KAGVTQTPRYLIKTRGQQVTLSCSPISGHRSVSWYQQTPGQGLQFLFEYFSETQRNKGNFPGRFSGRQFSNSRSEMNVSTLELGDSALYLCASSSLSGRYGYTFGSGTRLTVV.

The chain is built from TRBV29-1 and TRBJ1-2; 7 positions match TRBD1. V lost 5 bases, J lost 6 bases, and 9 bases stayed unmatched. The germline V gene has CDR1 SQVTM and CDR2 ANQGSEA. The CDR3 contains 13 residues. In DNA form, the CDR3 reads TGCAGCGTTAGGACAGGAGGAGGGAATGGCTACACCTTC. It encodes CSVRTGGGNGYTF.

As regards this clonotype: At one end, the junction sequence differs from germline, possibly due to a read error. This chain connects TRBV5-1 to TRBJ2-2; D ambiguous. Germline-derived CDR1 and CDR2 are SGHRS and YFSETQ. CDR3 length equals 15 residues. The DNA of the CDR3 is TGCGCCAGTAGCTTACCGACGGGCGACACCGGGGAGCTGTTTTTT. Translation: CASSLPTGDTGELFF.